These 18 T cell receptor beta chains were all obtained from the same sample, sequenced in a study of T cell repertoires in cytomegalovirus infection. Using its own MiXCR run on the reads, TCRdb lists one record per CDR3 protein. The profile shows 200,000 or so distinct CDR3 sequences, approximately 20% of them singletons. Sequencing was performed on PBMCs. All receptors come from a human donor in good health (CMV status not recorded). Some clones in this sample may be carry-over from other donors' samples.

This clonotype turned up a few times. V and J are TRBV4-1 and TRBJ1-2, with D unclear. This CDR3 has 17 residues. Trimming pared 0 bases from V and 4 bases from J, leaving 18 bases between. The V gene's germline CDR1 is MGHRA and CDR2 YSYEKL. The CDR3: CASSQDLGQPRGYGYTF. Written as DNA, the CDR3 is TGCGCCAGCAGCCAAGATCTAGGGCAGCCCCGAGGCTATGGCTACACCTTC.

The chain uses TRBV6-2 or TRBV6-3 and TRBJ2-7; 9 nucleotides align to TRBD2. Germline V CDR1 and CDR2: MNHEY, SVGEGT. The CDR3 consists of 14 residues. With 2 bases clipped from V and 4 bases from J, the junction kept 3 bases outside the gene matches. CDR3 nucleotide sequence: TGTGCCAGCAGTTACGCTAGCGGGAATTACGAGCAGTACTTC. Amino acids: CASSYASGNYEQYF.

The rearrangement links TRBV7-2 to TRBJ1-3; D call uncertain. This CDR3 comprises 16 residues. Germline V gene lookup returns CDR1 SGHTA and CDR2 FQGNSA. Between the trimmed V and J ends, which lost 5 bases and 3 bases, there was a span of 17 bases. The CDR3 region has the DNA TGTGCCAGCAGCCCCCGGAAGGGATCAAATGGAAACACCATATATTTT. Amino acid sequence: CASSPRKGSNGNTIYF.

This clonotype was found a few times. The junction and the germline gene differ at one end; a read error may be behind it. V is TRBV29-1 and J is TRBJ2-7; TRBD2 matches at 9 bases. The CDR3 covers 13 residues. The germline CDR1 and CDR2 sequences are SQVTM and ANQGSEA. CDR3 DNA sequence: TGCAGCGTTCGCGGGAGGGCGTCCTATGAGCAGTACTTC. This gives the protein CSVRGRASYEQYF.

This clonotype showed up just a few times. The chain links TRBV19 to TRBJ1-5; D may be TRBD1 (6 bases). This CDR3 has 14 residues. The germline CDR1 and CDR2 sequences are LNHDA and SQIVND (reference sequence). V was pared by 3 bases and J by 4 bases, with 10 bases between. The CDR3: CASSIPTGNQPQHF. Here the CDR3 DNA reads TGTGCCAGTAGTATCCCGACAGGAAATCAGCCCCAGCATTTT. Full variable domain (remainder filled in from reference TRBV19 and TRBJ1-5): DGGITQSPKYLFRKEGQNVTLSCEQNLNHDAMYWYRQDPGQGLRLIYYSQIVNDFQKGDIAEGYSVSREKKESFPLTVTSAQKNPTAFYLCASSIPTGNQPQHFGDGTRLSIL.

This clonotype appeared many times. The rearrangement links TRBV7-8 to TRBJ1-1, with a possible D match to TRBD1 (6 bases). Looked up from germline, CDR1 is SGHVS and CDR2 is FQNEAQ. V shed 1 base and J shed 4 bases, with 13 bases lying between them. The CDR3 loop spans 15 amino acids. CDR3 sequence reads: CASSLGPGVGTEAFF. The CDR3 DNA follows: TGTGCCAGCAGCTTAGGGCCAGGGGTTGGCACTGAAGCTTTCTTT.

J is TRBJ1-6 and V is TRBV6-1; TRBD1 agrees at 7 bases. This CDR3 has 15 residues. With 2 bases clipped from V and 9 bases from J, the junction kept 7 bases outside the gene matches. Looked up from germline, CDR1 is MNHNS and CDR2 is SASEGT. The DNA of the CDR3 is TGTGCCAGCAGTGAAATAACAGGGGATCGTTCACCCCTCCACTTT. Protein product: CASSEITGDRSPLHF.

This clonotype was seen many times. The J gene is TRBJ2-5, the V gene TRBV27, with 10 positions matching TRBD1. The CDR3 totals 16 residues. After removal of 7 bases from V and 2 bases from J, the junction contained 10 bases not matched to a gene. Germline V lookup: CDR1 MNHEY, CDR2 SMNVEV (reference sequence). CDR3 sequence reads: CASKGLDRGIQETQYF. As DNA, the CDR3 is TGTGCCAGCAAGGGGTTGGACAGGGGGATTCAAGAGACCCAGTACTTC.

This clonotype was picked up a small number of times. CDR3 in DNA: TGTGCCAGCAGCTCCGGCCGAGGCCCCGGGGAGCTGTTTTTT. Encoded protein: CASSSGRGPGELFF. This chain uses TRBV2 with TRBJ2-2; D is unresolved. The germline gives CDR1 SNHLY, CDR2 FYNNEI. The ends were cut back, 6 bases at V and 6 bases at J, with 14 bases in the middle. The CDR3 sequence is 14 residues long.

This clonotype showed up many times. This chain uses TRBV7-3 with TRBJ2-7; no firm D call. The germline V gene has CDR1 SGHTA and CDR2 FQGTGA. The CDR3 sequence is 13 residues long. V gave up 1 base and J gave up 5 bases, with 9 bases separating them. CDR3 loop: CASSLNPPDEQYF. The CDR3, as DNA: TGTGCCAGCAGCTTAAACCCGCCAGACGAGCAGTACTTC.

CDR3 coding DNA: TGTGCCAGCAGCTTATATGGGGGTCGCACAGATACGCAGTATTTT. Its translation is CASSLYGGRTDTQYF. The chain uses TRBV7-3 and TRBJ2-3; D possibly uses TRBD1 or TRBD2 (5 bases each). This CDR3 is built from 15 residues. V was cut by 2 bases and J by 1 base, with 10 bases left in between. The germline V gene encodes CDR1 SGHTA and CDR2 FQGTGA.

With respect to this clonotype: A much larger clonotype is one base distant, so this may be a read error. The chain uses TRBV7-2 and TRBJ2-7; D is ambiguous. V lost 2 bases, J lost 8 bases, and 10 bases lay in between. The germline gives CDR1 SGHTA, CDR2 FQGNSA. CDR3 length: 12 amino acids. CDR3 loop: CASSLLGYQQYF. In DNA form, the CDR3 reads TGTGCCAGCAGCTTACTAGGATACCAGCAGTACTTC.

This sequence joins TRBV28 and TRBJ2-2, with TRBD2 matching over 9 bases. Germline V CDR1 and CDR2: MDHEN, SYDVKM. The CDR3 loop spans 16 amino acids. CDR3 protein: CGRRTGPGLASGELFF. The CDR3 DNA follows: TGTGGCCGCCGAACTGGACCGGGACTAGCTTCAGGGGAGCTGTTTTTT.

This clonotype was found many times. The V and J genes are TRBV11-3 and TRBJ2-1; the match to TRBD2 covers 10 bases. Germline V gives CDR1 SGHNT, CDR2 YENEEA. This CDR3 contains 16 residues. V lost 5 bases to trimming and J lost 8 bases; unmatched junction nucleotides: 12. The CDR3 nucleotides read TGTGCCAGCAGCACAATTCTAGCGGGAGACGGCGATGAGCAGTTCTTC. Amino acid sequence: CASSTILAGDGDEQFF.

The chain recombines TRBV4-2 with TRBJ2-6; no clear D gene. From germline, CDR1 is LGHNA and CDR2 YNFKEQ. The CDR3 extends over 16 amino acids. The germline V and J ends were trimmed by 0 bases and 4 bases, with 10 bases remaining between them. The CDR3 bases are TGTGCCAGCAGCCAAGACAGGTCTAACGGGGCCAACGTCCTGACTTTC. Residues: CASSQDRSNGANVLTF.

This clonotype was counted at least ten times. The chain uses TRBV7-2 and TRBJ2-2, with D possibly being TRBD2 (6 bases). Trimming cost V 0 bases and J 1 base, with 9 bases left between them. Looked up from germline, CDR1 is SGHTA and CDR2 is FQGNSA. The CDR3 runs to 16 residues. The CDR3 bases are TGTGCCAGCAGCTTAGCGGGAGGTCTGAACACCGGGGAGCTGTTTTTT. It codes for CASSLAGGLNTGELFF.

The genes are TRBV5-1 and TRBJ1-1; TRBD1 matches 7 bases. The CDR3 contains 14 residues. The germline V gene encodes CDR1 SGHRS and CDR2 YFSETQ. Trimming cost V 4 bases and J 5 bases; bases outside gene matches: 8. CDR3: CASSQGGAITEAFF. CDR3 in DNA: TGCGCCAGCAGCCAGGGGGGGGCGATAACTGAAGCTTTCTTT.

The rearrangement links TRBV11-2 to TRBJ1-2, with D perhaps TRBD1 (5 bases). The CDR3 extends over 13 amino acids. V lost 0 bases and J lost 9, with 11 bases in between. Germline V CDR1 and CDR2: SGHAT, FQNNGV. The CDR3 DNA sequence: TGTGCCAGCAGCTTAGATCTAGGGACCAGCTACACCTTC. Its protein is CASSLDLGTSYTF.